What follows is one T cell receptor (beta chain) and its context. The entry originates in a study of blood T cell repertoires in COVID-19. Study-wide background: COVID-19 samples from acute and convalescent phases originated in the United States, Italy and Spain. The analysed material was cDNA or gDNA that came from T cells, B-cell-depleted T cells, or PBMCs.

Libraries were prepared by immunoSEQ multiplex PCR; TCRdb keeps only in-frame clonotypes and omits some of them. The data contain 300,000 or so clones, around 86% of them singletons. The V and J ends lost 0 bases and 15 bases respectively, with 12 bases between them. The CDR3 contains 12 residues. Germline CDR1 reads LGHDT; CDR2 reads YNNKEL (reference sequence). The chain employs TRBV3-1 (or the pseudogene TRBV3-2) and TRBJ2-1; D perhaps matches TRBD2 (6 bases). Sequenced material: peripheral blood. This sequence originates from a woman aged 35 to 49 who had recovered from COVID-19. CDR3 DNA sequence: TGTGCCAGCAGCCAAGAAAGCCGGGGGAGGTTCTTC. This codes for CASSQESRGRFF.